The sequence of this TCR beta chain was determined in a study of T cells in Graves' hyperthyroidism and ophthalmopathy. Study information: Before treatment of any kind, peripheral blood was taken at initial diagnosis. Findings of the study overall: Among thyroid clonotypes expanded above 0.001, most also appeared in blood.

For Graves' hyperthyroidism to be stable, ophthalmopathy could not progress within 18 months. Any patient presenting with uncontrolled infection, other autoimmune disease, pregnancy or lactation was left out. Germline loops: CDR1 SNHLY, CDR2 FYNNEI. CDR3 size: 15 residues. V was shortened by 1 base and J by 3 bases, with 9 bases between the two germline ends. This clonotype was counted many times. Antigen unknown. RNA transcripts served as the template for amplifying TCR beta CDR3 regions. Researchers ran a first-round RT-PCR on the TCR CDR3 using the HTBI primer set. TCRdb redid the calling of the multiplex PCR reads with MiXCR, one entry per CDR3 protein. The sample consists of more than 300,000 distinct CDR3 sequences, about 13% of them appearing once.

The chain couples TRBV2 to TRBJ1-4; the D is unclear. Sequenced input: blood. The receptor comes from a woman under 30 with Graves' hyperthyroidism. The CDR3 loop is CASSEERKSNEKLFF. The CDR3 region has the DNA TGTGCCAGCAGTGAAGAAAGGAAATCTAATGAAAAACTGTTTTTT.